A selection of T cell receptor beta chains follows, all from one sample in a study of T cells in Graves' hyperthyroidism and ophthalmopathy. TCRdb used MiXCR to reprocess the multiplex PCR reads, holding one entry per CDR3 protein. This sample has approximately 600,000 distinct CDR3 sequences, with 20% to 25% found just once. The specimen was blood. These receptors all stem from a man aged 25-45 years with Graves' ophthalmopathy. Each CDR3 is given with its conserved first and last residue. The D gene is left open where the match is weak. Clone size, where shown, is once, few, many, or a class for clones that have expanded.

cdr3_aa: CASSFRGDFEQYF; cdr3_nt: TGTGCCAGCAGCTTTCGAGGGGACTTCGAGCAGTACTTC; j_call: TRBJ2-7; clone_size: many; d_call: NA; cdr3_length: 13; v_call: TRBV11-2
cdr3_aa: CASSPRRSETQYF; cdr3_nt: TGTGCCAGCTCACCACGGAGATCAGAGACCCAGTACTTC; j_call: TRBJ2-5; clone_size: many; d_call: NA; cdr3_length: 13; v_call: TRBV18
cdr3_aa: CASSRERTFEAFF; cdr3_nt: TGTGCCAGCAGCCGCGAACGGACGTTTGAAGCTTTCTTT; j_call: TRBJ1-1; clone_size: few; d_call: NA; cdr3_length: 13; v_call: TRBV7-9
cdr3_aa: CAISEKREGYEQYF; cdr3_nt: TGTGCCATCAGTGAAAAGCGGGAGGGCTACGAGCAGTACTTC; j_call: TRBJ2-7; clone_size: few; d_call: TRBD2; cdr3_length: 14; v_call: TRBV10-3
cdr3_aa: CSARDVASGKSGFNEQFF; cdr3_nt: TGCAGTGCTAGGGATGTGGCTAGCGGGAAATCCGGGTTCAATGAGCAGTTCTTC; j_call: TRBJ2-1; clone_size: many; d_call: TRBD2; cdr3_length: 18; v_call: TRBV20-1
cdr3_aa: CASSPPGGKKETQYF; cdr3_nt: TGTGCCAGCTCACCACCTGGGGGGAAAAAAGAGACCCAGTACTTC; j_call: TRBJ2-5; clone_size: few; d_call: NA; cdr3_length: 15; v_call: TRBV18
cdr3_aa: CASSFPPNSEAFF; cdr3_nt: TGTGCCAGCAGTTTTCCCCCGAATTCTGAAGCTTTCTTT; j_call: TRBJ1-1; clone_size: many; d_call: NA; cdr3_length: 13; v_call: TRBV12-3/TRBV12-4
cdr3_aa: CAISARGTVDTEAFF; cdr3_nt: TGTGCCATCAGTGCTAGGGGGACAGTGGACACTGAAGCTTTCTTT; j_call: TRBJ1-1; clone_size: NA; d_call: TRBD1; cdr3_length: 15; v_call: TRBV10-3
cdr3_aa: CAWSTGSQNEQFF; cdr3_nt: TGTGCCTGGAGCACCGGGAGTCAGAATGAGCAGTTCTTC; j_call: TRBJ2-1; clone_size: NA; d_call: NA; cdr3_length: 13; v_call: TRBV30
cdr3_aa: CSARVQEGGRGYTF; cdr3_nt: TGCAGTGCTAGAGTCCAGGAGGGGGGGAGGGGCTACACCTTC; j_call: TRBJ1-2; clone_size: NA; d_call: NA; cdr3_length: 14; v_call: TRBV20-1
cdr3_aa: CASSKVFSEGETQYF; cdr3_nt: TGTGCCAGCAGTAAAGTATTTAGTGAAGGCGAGACCCAGTACTTC; j_call: TRBJ2-5; clone_size: NA; d_call: NA; cdr3_length: 15; v_call: TRBV6-1
cdr3_aa: CATLPGQGERGYTF; cdr3_nt: TGTGCCACACTTCCGGGACAGGGTGAACGTGGCTACACCTTC; j_call: TRBJ1-2; clone_size: NA; d_call: TRBD1; cdr3_length: 14; v_call: TRBV28
cdr3_aa: CASSRTGLPANYGYTF; cdr3_nt: TGTGCCAGTAGCCGCACGGGACTCCCAGCTAACTATGGCTACACCTTC; j_call: TRBJ1-2; clone_size: NA; d_call: NA; cdr3_length: 16; v_call: TRBV19
cdr3_aa: CASSERVKLQETQYF; cdr3_nt: TGTGCCAGCAGCGAAAGGGTGAAGCTCCAAGAGACCCAGTACTTC; j_call: TRBJ2-5; clone_size: many; d_call: NA; cdr3_length: 15; v_call: TRBV28
cdr3_aa: CASSPGGGWNTEAFF; cdr3_nt: TGCGCCAGCAGCCCCGGAGGAGGGTGGAACACTGAAGCTTTCTTT; j_call: TRBJ1-1; clone_size: few; d_call: NA; cdr3_length: 15; v_call: TRBV5-1
cdr3_aa: CAWSVLASDEQFF; cdr3_nt: TGTGCCTGGAGTGTACTAGCTAGCGATGAGCAGTTCTTC; j_call: TRBJ2-1; clone_size: NA; d_call: NA; cdr3_length: 13; v_call: TRBV30
cdr3_aa: CASSARGRAVDQETQYF; cdr3_nt: TGTGCCAGCAGCGCCCGAGGGCGAGCGGTGGACCAAGAGACCCAGTACTTC; j_call: TRBJ2-5; clone_size: NA; d_call: NA; cdr3_length: 17; v_call: TRBV9
cdr3_aa: CASSWGLAGVLDTQYF; cdr3_nt: TGTGCCAGCAGCTGGGGACTAGCGGGAGTGTTGGATACGCAGTATTTT; j_call: TRBJ2-3; clone_size: NA; d_call: TRBD2; cdr3_length: 16; v_call: TRBV12-3/TRBV12-4
cdr3_aa: CSAGGQVAGYTF; cdr3_nt: TGCAGTGCTGGGGGGCAGGTAGCTGGCTACACCTTC; j_call: TRBJ1-2; clone_size: NA; d_call: NA; cdr3_length: 12; v_call: TRBV20-1
cdr3_aa: CASSPTTGAAYGYTF; cdr3_nt: TGCGCCAGCAGCCCGACGACAGGGGCGGCCTATGGCTACACCTTC; j_call: TRBJ1-2; clone_size: many; d_call: TRBD1; cdr3_length: 15; v_call: TRBV5-1
cdr3_aa: CATSRDLDRGPNSPLHF; cdr3_nt: TGTGCCACCAGCAGAGATTTGGACAGGGGGCCCAATTCACCCCTCCACTTT; j_call: TRBJ1-6; clone_size: few; d_call: TRBD1; cdr3_length: 17; v_call: TRBV15
cdr3_aa: CSAPDRASEKLFF; cdr3_nt: TGCAGTGCTCCGGACAGGGCGTCGGAAAAACTGTTTTTT; j_call: TRBJ1-4; clone_size: NA; d_call: TRBD1; cdr3_length: 13; v_call: TRBV20-1
cdr3_aa: CSARDWGRPNYGYTF; cdr3_nt: TGCAGTGCTAGAGACTGGGGCAGACCTAACTATGGCTACACCTTC; j_call: TRBJ1-2; clone_size: NA; d_call: NA; cdr3_length: 15; v_call: TRBV20-1
cdr3_aa: CACRGTSGRSIEQYF; cdr3_nt: TGTGCCTGTAGGGGAACTAGCGGGAGGTCTATCGAGCAGTACTTC; j_call: TRBJ2-7; clone_size: few; d_call: TRBD2; cdr3_length: 15; v_call: TRBV30
cdr3_aa: CASSPAVAAGGYEQYF; cdr3_nt: TGTGCCAGCAGCCCAGCCGTTGCGGCGGGAGGGTACGAGCAGTACTTC; j_call: TRBJ2-7; clone_size: many; d_call: TRBD2; cdr3_length: 16; v_call: TRBV7-2
cdr3_aa: CASSSGTGEYSGYEQYF; cdr3_nt: TGTGCCAGCAGTTCCGGGACAGGGGAGTATAGCGGATACGAGCAGTACTTC; j_call: TRBJ2-7; clone_size: NA; d_call: TRBD1; cdr3_length: 17; v_call: TRBV28
cdr3_aa: CSARDQEGSSGSYEQYF; cdr3_nt: TGCAGTGCTAGAGATCAGGAAGGGAGCAGCGGGAGCTACGAGCAGTACTTC; j_call: TRBJ2-7; clone_size: NA; d_call: TRBD2; cdr3_length: 17; v_call: TRBV20-1
cdr3_aa: CASKRGPLYEQYF; cdr3_nt: TGTGCCAGCAAGAGGGGACCGCTCTACGAGCAGTACTTC; j_call: TRBJ2-7; clone_size: NA; d_call: NA; cdr3_length: 13; v_call: TRBV28
cdr3_aa: CASSLAASTLEKLFF; cdr3_nt: TGTGCCAGCAGTTTAGCAGCCAGCACCCTAGAGAAACTGTTTTTT; j_call: TRBJ1-4; clone_size: many; d_call: NA; cdr3_length: 15; v_call: TRBV12-3/TRBV12-4
cdr3_aa: CASSSRTDLYNSPLHF; cdr3_nt: TGTGCCAGCAGCTCACGGACAGACCTTTATAATTCACCCCTCCACTTT; j_call: TRBJ1-6; clone_size: few; d_call: NA; cdr3_length: 16; v_call: TRBV7-8
cdr3_aa: CASSLGGGRAGQYF; cdr3_nt: TGCGCCAGCAGCTTGGGGGGGGGTCGAGCGGGGCAGTACTTC; j_call: TRBJ2-7; clone_size: NA; d_call: TRBD2; cdr3_length: 14; v_call: TRBV5-1
cdr3_aa: CASSHDRGPDTGELFF; cdr3_nt: TGTGCCAGCAGTCACGACAGGGGTCCTGACACCGGGGAGCTGTTTTTT; j_call: TRBJ2-2; clone_size: many; d_call: TRBD1; cdr3_length: 16; v_call: TRBV28
cdr3_aa: CATSAGVNQPQHF; cdr3_nt: TGTGCCACCAGCGCAGGGGTTAATCAGCCCCAGCATTTT; j_call: TRBJ1-5; clone_size: NA; d_call: NA; cdr3_length: 13; v_call: TRBV24-1
cdr3_aa: CAGMRVGANVLTF; cdr3_nt: TGTGCCGGCATGCGGGTGGGGGCCAACGTCCTGACTTTC; j_call: TRBJ2-6; clone_size: NA; d_call: NA; cdr3_length: 13; v_call: TRBV7-9
cdr3_aa: CSARDLNSGRANEQFF; cdr3_nt: TGCAGTGCTAGAGATCTTAACAGCGGGAGGGCCAATGAGCAGTTCTTC; j_call: TRBJ2-1; clone_size: NA; d_call: TRBD2; cdr3_length: 16; v_call: TRBV20-1
cdr3_aa: CASSLVGRAHQPQHF; cdr3_nt: TGTGCCAGCAGCTTAGTAGGCAGGGCTCATCAGCCCCAGCATTTT; j_call: TRBJ1-5; clone_size: few; d_call: NA; cdr3_length: 15; v_call: TRBV7-2
cdr3_aa: CASWEGAHSPLHF; cdr3_nt: TGTGCCAGCTGGGAGGGGGCGCATTCACCCCTCCACTTT; j_call: TRBJ1-6; clone_size: few; d_call: TRBD1; cdr3_length: 13; v_call: TRBV7-6
cdr3_aa: CASSLLGGGSTEAFF; cdr3_nt: TGTGCCAGCAGCTTGTTGGGGGGTGGGAGCACTGAAGCTTTCTTT; j_call: TRBJ1-1; clone_size: many; d_call: NA; cdr3_length: 15; v_call: TRBV27
cdr3_aa: CASSPAVGVNTEAFF; cdr3_nt: TGTGCCAGCAGTCCTGCGGTTGGGGTGAACACTGAAGCTTTCTTT; j_call: TRBJ1-1; clone_size: NA; d_call: NA; cdr3_length: 15; v_call: TRBV6-2/TRBV6-3
cdr3_aa: CASSLSSSGSTDTQYF; cdr3_nt: TGTGCCAGCAGTTTATCCTCTAGCGGAAGCACAGATACGCAGTATTTT; j_call: TRBJ2-3; clone_size: few; d_call: TRBD2; cdr3_length: 16; v_call: TRBV27
cdr3_aa: CASSGFGGGPMDTQYF; cdr3_nt: TGTGCCAGCAGTGGTTTCGGGGGAGGGCCTATGGATACGCAGTATTTT; j_call: TRBJ2-3; clone_size: few; d_call: TRBD2; cdr3_length: 16; v_call: TRBV25-1
cdr3_aa: CASSLEGETTDTQYF; cdr3_nt: TGTGCCAGCAGCTTGGAAGGGGAGACCACAGATACGCAGTATTTT; j_call: TRBJ2-3; clone_size: few; d_call: NA; cdr3_length: 15; v_call: TRBV5-6
cdr3_aa: CASSLGTAFNTQYF; cdr3_nt: TGTGCCAGCTCACTTGGGACAGCTTTTAATACGCAGTATTTT; j_call: TRBJ2-3; clone_size: many; d_call: TRBD1; cdr3_length: 14; v_call: TRBV18
cdr3_aa: CASSFNQGGFEQYF; cdr3_nt: TGTGCCAGCAGCTTCAACCAGGGGGGGTTCGAGCAGTACTTC; j_call: TRBJ2-7; clone_size: NA; d_call: NA; cdr3_length: 14; v_call: TRBV7-2
cdr3_aa: CSARAQTVRVETQYF; cdr3_nt: TGCAGTGCTAGAGCACAGACAGTTCGAGTAGAGACCCAGTACTTC; j_call: TRBJ2-5; clone_size: NA; d_call: NA; cdr3_length: 15; v_call: TRBV20-1
cdr3_aa: CATRDRGFDEQFF; cdr3_nt: TGTGCCACCCGGGACAGGGGTTTTGATGAGCAGTTCTTC; j_call: TRBJ2-1; clone_size: many; d_call: TRBD1; cdr3_length: 13; v_call: TRBV28
cdr3_aa: CSVEDGTGTYGYTF; cdr3_nt: TGCAGCGTTGAAGATGGGACAGGGACCTATGGCTACACCTTC; j_call: TRBJ1-2; clone_size: NA; d_call: TRBD1; cdr3_length: 14; v_call: TRBV29-1
cdr3_aa: CASSEVPEGLIQYF; cdr3_nt: TGTGCCAGCAGTGAGGTTCCTGAAGGGCTCATTCAGTACTTC; j_call: TRBJ2-4; clone_size: many; d_call: NA; cdr3_length: 14; v_call: TRBV2
cdr3_aa: CASSEAGGRGVYGYTF; cdr3_nt: TGTGCCAGCAGTGAAGCGGGAGGCAGGGGAGTTTATGGCTACACCTTC; j_call: TRBJ1-2; clone_size: many; d_call: NA; cdr3_length: 16; v_call: TRBV6-1
cdr3_aa: CASSRTVEEQFF; cdr3_nt: TGTGCCAGCAGTAGGACAGTAGAAGAGCAGTTCTTC; j_call: TRBJ2-1; clone_size: few; d_call: NA; cdr3_length: 12; v_call: TRBV27
cdr3_aa: CASSHRGLQGETQYF; cdr3_nt: TGTGCCAGCAGCCACCGGGGACTTCAGGGGGAGACCCAGTACTTC; j_call: TRBJ2-5; clone_size: many; d_call: NA; cdr3_length: 15; v_call: TRBV2
cdr3_aa: CASNFPGAYSNQPQHF; cdr3_nt: TGTGCCAGTAACTTTCCCGGGGCATATAGCAATCAGCCCCAGCATTTT; j_call: TRBJ1-5; clone_size: NA; d_call: NA; cdr3_length: 16; v_call: TRBV19
cdr3_aa: CASSLEGPLATLGTKNIQYF; cdr3_nt: TGTGCCAGCAGCTTAGAAGGGCCTCTAGCGACCCTCGGGACCAAAAACATTCAGTACTTC; j_call: TRBJ2-4; clone_size: NA; d_call: NA; cdr3_length: 20; v_call: TRBV7-2